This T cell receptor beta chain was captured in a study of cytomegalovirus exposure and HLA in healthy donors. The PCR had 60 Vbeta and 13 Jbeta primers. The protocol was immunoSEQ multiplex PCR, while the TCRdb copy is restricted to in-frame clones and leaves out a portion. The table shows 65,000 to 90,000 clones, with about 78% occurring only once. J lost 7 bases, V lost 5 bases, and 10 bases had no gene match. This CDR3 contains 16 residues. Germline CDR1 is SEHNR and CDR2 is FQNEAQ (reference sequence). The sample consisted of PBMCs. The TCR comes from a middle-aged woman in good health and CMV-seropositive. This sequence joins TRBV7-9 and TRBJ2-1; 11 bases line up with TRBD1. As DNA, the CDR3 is TGTGCCAGCAGCCCAAGGGGGACAGGGGGTTGGAATGAGCAGTTCTTC. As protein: CASSPRGTGGWNEQFF.